This T cell receptor (beta chain) emerged from a study of monozygotic twins with inflammatory bowel disease. TCRalpha and TCRbeta cDNA went through two nested PCRs of approximately 17 and 9 cycles. TCRdb re-called the 5' RACE reads; one entry per CDR3 protein, DNA not given. The table for this sample gives around 140,000 distinct CDR3 sequences. Study outcomes and limitations: For repertoire similarity, concordant twins did not differ from discordant twins, possibly because power was limited. What may have added variability to patient repertoires is that immunosuppressive treatments differed.

For this clonotype: Its antigen is currently unknown.

The CDR3 spans 16 residues. Germline CDR1 and CDR2: MNHNS and SASEGT. This clonotype originated in a human donor with ulcerative colitis or Crohn's disease, or a healthy co-twin of an affected twin (not recorded which). The rearrangement uses TRBV6-1 and TRBJ2-5; checking the TCRdb D call of TRBD1 is not possible without DNA. Sequenced: blood. The CDR3 loop is CASSAPGKANQETQYF.